This TCR beta chain was profiled in a study of control samples from healthy donors and cancer patients. The data were produced by immunoSEQ multiplex PCR, yet TCRdb's version contains in-frame clones alone and is incomplete. The sample consists of tens of thousands of clones, over 85% of them appearing once. This TCR was sampled from a woman aged 60 to 75 with head and neck cancer. Specimen: PBMCs.

CDR3 sequence (DNA): TGCAGCGGGGTACTAGCGGGAGGGGACACAGATACGCAGTATTTT. Residues: CSGVLAGGDTDTQYF. This chain links TRBV29-1 with TRBJ2-3; 13 bases are shared with TRBD2. V lost 7 bases to trimming and J lost 2 bases; unmatched junction nucleotides: 6. This CDR3 contains 15 residues. Germline V gene data show CDR1 as SQVTM and CDR2 as ANQGSEA.